The text below deals with one TCR beta chain. Its antigen is unidentified. This entry comes from a study of OX40 agonist ivuxolimab in advanced cancers. Turning to the study itself: Ivuxolimab, an antibody that agonizes OX40 (CD134), was administered to the patients. Prior anti-PD-1, anti-PD-L1 or anti-CTLA-4 therapy was allowed; 40% had some. Study results and limitations: Compared with CD4+, CD8+ T cells on average had more expanded clones. With doses of 0.1 to 3.0 mg/kg, CD4+ and CD8+ blood T cells had undergone clonal expansion by week 6.

Germline loops: CDR1 KGHSH, CDR2 LQKENI. The CDR3 sequence is 15 residues long. V lost 3 bases, J lost 5 bases, and 16 bases lay in between. TCRdb keeps only in-frame clones here, not all; method: immunoSEQ multiplex PCR. The table has around 67,000 clones, approximately 81% seen once; the top ten hold over 2%. The TCR was taken from an adult with an advanced solid tumor such as melanoma, head and neck, liver or kidney cancer. Here the sequenced sample was CD4+ or CD8+ T cells sorted from blood, taken in a trial of the OX40 agonist ivuxolimab. The chain employs TRBV18 and TRBJ1-1, with a possible D match to TRBD1 (5 bases). CDR3 sequence: CASSPTGTRNTEAFF. The CDR3 bases are TGTGCCAGCTCACCGACCGGGACGAGGAATACTGAAGCTTTCTTT.